What follows are 23 T cell receptor beta chains derived from one specimen sequenced in a study of neurological immune-mediated disorders. TCRdb fed the 5' RACE reads into MiXCR, producing one record per CDR3 protein. This sample yields roughly 42,000 distinct CDR3 sequences, of which roughly 14% are seen a single time; roughly an eighth belongs to the top ten. Time point specified: longitudinal time-point 3. The specimen sequenced was PBMCs. All receptors derive from a man aged 25 to 40 in good health.

This clonotype was observed a few times. V usage is TRBV12-5 and J usage is TRBJ2-1; the match to TRBD2 covers 13 bases. Germline V gives CDR1 LGHNT, CDR2 FRNRAP. Trimming took 5 bases from V and 9 from J; bases not matched to a gene: 7. CDR3 size: 15 residues. CDR3 sequence: CASGPGLAGVAEQFF. The CDR3 nucleotides are TGTGCTAGTGGTCCTGGACTAGCGGGAGTAGCTGAGCAGTTCTTC. The entire variable domain, with the rest obtained from reference TRBV12-5 and TRBJ2-1, is as follows: DARVTQTPRHKVTEMGQEVTMRCQPILGHNTVFWYRQTMMQGLELLAYFRNRAPLDDSGMPKDRFSAEMPDATLATLKIQPSEPRDSAVYFCASGPGLAGVAEQFFGPGTRLTVL.

In this sample, this clonotype turned up many times. This chain joins TRBV7-2 and TRBJ2-7; a weak D match, TRBD2 (5 bases). The V end lost 0 bases, the J end lost 2 bases, and 8 bases lay between the germline ends. Germline V gene data show CDR1 as SGHTA and CDR2 as FQGNSA. This CDR3 contains 14 residues. The chain's CDR3 is CASSLARGPYEQYF. The CDR3 DNA follows: TGTGCCAGCAGCTTAGCGAGAGGGCCCTACGAGCAGTACTTC.

This clonotype has ten or more counts. This rearrangement joins TRBV6-1 to TRBJ1-1, with D perhaps matching TRBD1 (6 bases). This CDR3 is 14 amino acids long. V was trimmed by 6 bases and J by 1 base, leaving 12 bases between them. The V gene's germline CDR1 is MNHNS and CDR2 SASEGT. As DNA, the CDR3 is TGTGCCAGCAGGACACAGGGACAGAACACTGAAGCTTTCTTT. This translates into CASRTQGQNTEAFF.

In this sample, this clonotype turned up many times. The rearrangement links TRBV18 to TRBJ2-1, with a weak D call TRBD2 (5 bases). Trimming stripped 1 base from V and 9 bases from J, with 7 bases between. Germline CDR1 reads KGHSH; CDR2 reads LQKENI. The CDR3 sequence is 12 residues long. CDR3 nucleotide sequence: TGTGCCAGCTCACCACGAAGCGGTGAGCAGTTCTTC. It is translated as CASSPRSGEQFF.

Only a few counts were recorded for this clonotype. This rearrangement joins TRBV6-1 to TRBJ2-1; TRBD2 matches at 8 bases. This CDR3 spans 15 amino acids. V dropped 7 bases and J dropped 9; count of bases not matched to a gene: 14. Germline lookup yields CDR1 MNHNS and CDR2 SASEGT. CDR3 amino acids: CASKGAGVGWSEQFF. Written as DNA, the CDR3 is TGTGCCAGCAAAGGAGCGGGAGTAGGGTGGAGTGAGCAGTTCTTC.

This clonotype was detected ten times or more. The chain recombines TRBV29-1 with TRBJ1-2, with a tentative D call TRBD1 (5 bases). CDR1 is SQVTM and CDR2 is ANQGSEA in the germline V gene. The CDR3 runs 13 residues. Between the trimmed V and J ends, which lost 1 base and 4 bases, there was a span of 10 bases. The CDR3 region has the DNA TGCAGCGTTGAAGCTGGGGACGTCTATGGCTACACCTTC. Translation gives CSVEAGDVYGYTF.

The chain is built from TRBV29-1 and TRBJ2-6; D is unclear. Germline CDR1 reads SQVTM; CDR2 reads ANQGSEA. The CDR3 consists of 14 residues. V shed 1 base and J shed 2 bases, with 6 bases lying between them. The CDR3 nucleotides are TGCAGCGTTGAAGTCGCCCCTGGGGCCAACGTCCTGACTTTC. This codes for CSVEVAPGANVLTF. Looking up the rest from reference TRBV29-1 and TRBJ2-6 gives the full variable domain: SAVISQKPSRDICQRGTSLTIQCQVDSQVTMMFWYRQQPGQSLTLIATANQGSEATYESGFVIDKFPISRPNLTFSTLTVSNMSPEDSSIYLCSVEVAPGANVLTFGAGSRLTVL.

There are many counts of this clonotype. The chain joins TRBV5-1 to TRBJ1-1; 7 bases map to TRBD1. In germline, CDR1 is SGHRS, CDR2 YFSETQ. Germline trimming cut 4 bases from V and 4 bases from J; bases unmatched to any gene: 10. The CDR3 consists of 15 residues. This CDR3 is CASSPLQGVRTEAFF. Here the CDR3 DNA reads TGCGCCAGCAGCCCTCTCCAGGGGGTTCGCACTGAAGCTTTCTTT.

The sample holds many counts of this clonotype. The CDR3 loop is CSVARSGVANEKLFF. For the CDR3, the DNA is TGCAGCGTTGCGCGGTCAGGGGTAGCTAATGAAAAACTGTTTTTT. The chain has TRBV29-1 and TRBJ1-4; possible D gene TRBD1, 6 bases. Trimming took 4 bases from V and 3 from J, leaving 15 bases between them. Germline loops: CDR1 SQVTM, CDR2 ANQGSEA. This CDR3 has 15 amino acids.

This clonotype was detected many times. CDR3 bases: TGCAGTGCTAGAGATGCCCGGACAGGGGTCGACAATGAGCAGTTCTTC. Protein: CSARDARTGVDNEQFF. The J gene is TRBJ2-1, the V gene TRBV20-1; 9 nucleotides agree with TRBD1. With V trimmed by 0 bases and J by 5 bases, 8 bases remained unmatched. CDR3 length: 16 residues. The germline V gene has CDR1 DFQATT and CDR2 SNEGSKA (reference sequence).

The sample holds many counts of this clonotype. V and J are TRBV14 and TRBJ2-1; D call uncertain. CDR3 length: 13 residues. Germline values: CDR1 SGHDN, CDR2 FVKESK. V shed 4 bases and J shed 4 bases, with 8 bases lying between them. The CDR3 protein is CASSPRRYNEQFF. CDR3 coding DNA: TGTGCCAGCAGCCCGCGGCGTTACAATGAGCAGTTCTTC.

This clonotype appeared many times. This chain uses TRBV24-1 with TRBJ2-1; tentatively, D is TRBD1 (6 bases). This CDR3 spans 14 amino acids. The germline V gene encodes CDR1 KGHDR and CDR2 SFDVKD. V gave up 4 bases and J gave up 5 bases, with 11 bases separating them. CDR3 DNA sequence: TGTGCCACCAGTGAGCCTAACAGGGACAATGAGCAGTTCTTC. Amino acids: CATSEPNRDNEQFF.

In this sample, this clonotype turned up a few times. The rearrangement uses TRBV12-3 or TRBV12-4 and TRBJ2-7, with D possibly called TRBD1 or TRBD2 (6 bases each). Trimming stripped 7 bases from V and 1 base from J, with 23 bases between. The CDR3 has 17 residues. CDR3 residues: CASTTVFTGAPSYEQYF. As DNA, the CDR3 is TGTGCCAGCACCACGGTTTTTACGGGGGCTCCGTCCTACGAGCAGTACTTC.

This clonotype showed up many times. V usage is TRBV3-1 and J usage is TRBJ1-1; a possible D gene is TRBD1 (6 bases). The V gene's germline CDR1 is LGHDT and CDR2 YNNKEL (reference sequence). The V end lost 5 bases, the J end lost 4 bases, and 14 bases lay between the germline ends. This CDR3 spans 14 amino acids. Here the CDR3 reads CASSYRAAGTEAFF. CDR3 bases: TGTGCCAGCAGCTACAGGGCCGCGGGCACTGAAGCTTTCTTT. The full variable domain, completed using reference TRBV3-1 and TRBJ1-1, is DTAVSQTPKYLVTQMGNDKSIKCEQNLGHDTMYWYKQDSKKFLKIMFSYNNKELIINETVPNRFSPKSPDKAHLNLHINSLELGDSAVYFCASSYRAAGTEAFFGQGTRLTVV.

This clonotype was detected many times. This chain joins TRBV5-5 and TRBJ2-5; D possibly uses TRBD1 or TRBD2 (6 bases each). Trimming removed 2 bases at V and 1 base at J, with 12 bases between. This CDR3 is built from 15 residues. Germline V gene data show CDR1 as SGHKS and CDR2 as YYEKEE (reference sequence). CDR3 nucleotide sequence: TGTGCCAGCAGCTTACGGTCGGGGGCCCAAGAGACCCAGTACTTC. Residues: CASSLRSGAQETQYF.

The genes are TRBV2 and TRBJ2-6; weak D call: TRBD1 (6 bases). Germline V gene sequence: CDR1 SNHLY, CDR2 FYNNEI. Between the trimmed V and J ends, which lost 5 bases and 0 bases, there was a span of 20 bases. This CDR3 has 19 amino acids. The DNA for the CDR3 is TGTGCCAGCAGTTCCGAGGACAGTCGCTTTAACTCTGGGGCCAACGTCCTGACTTTC. Translated, it gives CASSSEDSRFNSGANVLTF.

This clonotype was seen repeatedly, ten times or more. The chain has TRBV20-1 and TRBJ1-2; D is unresolved. Trimming left V 4 bases short and J 4 bases short, with 10 bases between. The length of the CDR3 is 12 residues. The germline CDR1 and CDR2 sequences are DFQATT and SNEGSKA (reference sequence). This chain's CDR3 is CSAKDGAYGYTF. The CDR3 DNA reads as TGCAGTGCTAAGGACGGAGCCTATGGCTACACCTTC.

This clonotype has a count of ten or more. This chain joins TRBV29-1 and TRBJ1-1; possibly TRBD1 for D (5 bases). Per germline, CDR1 SQVTM and CDR2 ANQGSEA. The CDR3 contains 14 residues. V gave up 5 bases and J gave up 2 bases, with 15 bases separating them. The CDR3 reads CSVSSGTVNTEAFF. CDR3 sequence (DNA): TGCAGCGTTTCTTCCGGGACGGTTAACACTGAAGCTTTCTTT.

This clonotype was recorded at least ten times. The CDR3 nucleotides read TGTGCCAGCAGCCGCTCAGGGGGGAAGATGACCGGGGAGCTGTTTTTT. Protein product: CASSRSGGKMTGELFF. The chain links TRBV7-2 to TRBJ2-2; TRBD1 might be the D (7 bases). Trimming stripped 5 bases from V and 5 bases from J, with 18 bases between. The CDR3 is made up of 16 amino acids. Germline-derived CDR1 and CDR2 are SGHTA and FQGNSA.

V gene TRBV3-1 combines with J gene TRBJ2-7, with 9 positions matching TRBD2. V lost 1 base, J lost 3 bases, and 4 bases stayed unmatched. The CDR3 covers 15 residues. Per the germline V gene, CDR1 is LGHDT and CDR2 is YNNKEL (reference sequence). CDR3 sequence reads: CASSQGGGRVYEQYF. The DNA of the CDR3 is TGTGCCAGCAGCCAAGGGGGCGGGAGGGTCTACGAGCAGTACTTC.

This clonotype was observed at least ten times. This rearrangement joins TRBV14 to TRBJ2-3; D gene ambiguous. Germline assignment: CDR1 SGHDN and CDR2 FVKESK. The CDR3 consists of 14 residues. The V end was cut by 0 bases, the J end by 6 bases, with 10 bases between. The CDR3 sequence: CASSQEDAFDTQYF. The CDR3 DNA is TGTGCCAGCAGCCAAGAAGATGCCTTTGATACGCAGTATTTT.

This clonotype was found many times. The chain combines TRBV29-1 with TRBJ1-5; 9 bases line up with TRBD1. CDR1 is SQVTM, CDR2 ANQGSEA, per germline. After removal of 6 bases from V and 3 bases from J, the junction contained 3 bases not matched to a gene. CDR3 length equals 13 residues. The CDR3 bases are TGCAGCGTGGGACAGGGACTCAATCAGCCCCAGCATTTT. Translation: CSVGQGLNQPQHF.

This clonotype was counted many times. J is TRBJ2-3 and V is TRBV10-3; D is possibly TRBD2 (6 bases). The CDR3 totals 17 residues. Trimming took off 10 bases at V and 1 base at J, with 24 bases between the two ends. From germline, CDR1 is ENHRY and CDR2 SYGVKD. In DNA, the CDR3 is TGTGCCACCCTCCGAGGAGGAGGGCCTGTGGGCACAGATACGCAGTATTTT. As protein: CATLRGGGPVGTDTQYF.